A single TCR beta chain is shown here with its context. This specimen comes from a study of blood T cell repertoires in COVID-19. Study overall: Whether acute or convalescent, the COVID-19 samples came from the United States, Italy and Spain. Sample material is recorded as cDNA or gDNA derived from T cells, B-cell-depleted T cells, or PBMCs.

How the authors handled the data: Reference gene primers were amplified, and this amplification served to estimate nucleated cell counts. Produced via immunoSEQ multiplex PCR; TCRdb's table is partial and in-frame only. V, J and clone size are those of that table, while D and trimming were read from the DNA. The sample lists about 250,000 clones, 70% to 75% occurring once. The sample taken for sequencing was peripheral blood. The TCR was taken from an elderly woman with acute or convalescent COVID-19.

CDR3 bases: TGCGCCAGCAGCTCGGGGAACAGGGGTAACTATGGCTACACCTTC. This translates into CASSSGNRGNYGYTF. This chain uses TRBV5-1 with TRBJ1-2; 7 nucleotides line up with TRBD1. The CDR3 covers 15 residues. The V gene end was trimmed by 3 bases and the J gene end by 1 base; junction bases not matched to a gene: 6. Germline V gene sequence: CDR1 SGHRS, CDR2 YFSETQ.